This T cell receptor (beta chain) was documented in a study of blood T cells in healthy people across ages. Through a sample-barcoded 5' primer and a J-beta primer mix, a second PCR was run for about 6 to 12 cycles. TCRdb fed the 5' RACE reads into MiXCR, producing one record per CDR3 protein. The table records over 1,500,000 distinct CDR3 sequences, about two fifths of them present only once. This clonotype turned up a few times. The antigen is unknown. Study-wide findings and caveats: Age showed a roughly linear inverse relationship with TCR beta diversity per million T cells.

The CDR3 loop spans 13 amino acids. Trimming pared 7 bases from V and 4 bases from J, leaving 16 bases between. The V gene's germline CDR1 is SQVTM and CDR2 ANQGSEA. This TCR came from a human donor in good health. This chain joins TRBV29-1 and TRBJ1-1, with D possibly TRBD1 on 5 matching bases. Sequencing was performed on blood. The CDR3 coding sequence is TGCAGCGCCCTCAGGGATGGTTCCACTGAAGCTTTCTTT. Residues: CSALRDGSTEAFF.